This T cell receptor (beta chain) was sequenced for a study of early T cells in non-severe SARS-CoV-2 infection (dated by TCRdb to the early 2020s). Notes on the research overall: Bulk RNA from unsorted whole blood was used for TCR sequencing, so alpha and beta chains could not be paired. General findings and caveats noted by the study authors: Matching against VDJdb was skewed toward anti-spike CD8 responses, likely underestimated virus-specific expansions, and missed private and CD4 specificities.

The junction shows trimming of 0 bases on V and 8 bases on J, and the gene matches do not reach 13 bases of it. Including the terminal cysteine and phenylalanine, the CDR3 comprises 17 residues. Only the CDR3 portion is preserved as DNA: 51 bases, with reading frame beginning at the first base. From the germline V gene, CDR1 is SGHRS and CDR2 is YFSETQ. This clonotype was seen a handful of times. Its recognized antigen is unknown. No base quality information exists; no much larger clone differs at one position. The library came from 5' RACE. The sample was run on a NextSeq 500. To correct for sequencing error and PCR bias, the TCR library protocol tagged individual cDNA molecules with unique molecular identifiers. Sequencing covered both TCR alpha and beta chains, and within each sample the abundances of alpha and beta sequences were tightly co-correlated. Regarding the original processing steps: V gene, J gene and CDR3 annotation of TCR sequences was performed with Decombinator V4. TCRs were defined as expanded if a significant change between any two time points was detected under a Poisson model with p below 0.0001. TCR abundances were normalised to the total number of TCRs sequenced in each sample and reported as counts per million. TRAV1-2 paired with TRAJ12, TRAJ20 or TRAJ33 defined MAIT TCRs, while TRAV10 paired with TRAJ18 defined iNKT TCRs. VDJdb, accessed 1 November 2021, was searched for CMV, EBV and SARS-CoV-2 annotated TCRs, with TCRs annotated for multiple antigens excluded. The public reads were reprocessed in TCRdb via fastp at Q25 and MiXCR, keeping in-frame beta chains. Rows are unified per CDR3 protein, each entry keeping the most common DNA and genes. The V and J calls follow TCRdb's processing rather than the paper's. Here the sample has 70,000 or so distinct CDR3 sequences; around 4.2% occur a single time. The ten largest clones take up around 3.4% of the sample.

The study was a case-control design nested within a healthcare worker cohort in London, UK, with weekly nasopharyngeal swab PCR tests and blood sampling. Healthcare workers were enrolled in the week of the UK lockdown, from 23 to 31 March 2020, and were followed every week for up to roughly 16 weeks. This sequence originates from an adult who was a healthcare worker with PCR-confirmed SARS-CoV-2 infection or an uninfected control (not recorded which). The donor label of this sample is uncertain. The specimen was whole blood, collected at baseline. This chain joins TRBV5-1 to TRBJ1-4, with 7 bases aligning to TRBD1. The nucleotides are TGCGCCAGCAGCTTGGCGACCACAGGGGCGGTTAAGGAAAAACTGTTTTTT. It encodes CASSLATTGAVKEKLFF.